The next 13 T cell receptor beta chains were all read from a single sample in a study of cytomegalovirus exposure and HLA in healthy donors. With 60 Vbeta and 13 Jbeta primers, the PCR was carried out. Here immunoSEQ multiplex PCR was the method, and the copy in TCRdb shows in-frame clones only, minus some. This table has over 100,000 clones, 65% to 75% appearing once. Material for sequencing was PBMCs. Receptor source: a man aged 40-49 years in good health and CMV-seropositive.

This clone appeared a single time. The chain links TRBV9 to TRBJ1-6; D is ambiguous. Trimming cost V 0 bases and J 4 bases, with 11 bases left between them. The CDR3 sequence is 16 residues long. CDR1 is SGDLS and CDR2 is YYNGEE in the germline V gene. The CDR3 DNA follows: TGTGCCAGCAGCGTAGATCCAACACCATATAATTCACCCCTCCACTTT. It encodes CASSVDPTPYNSPLHF. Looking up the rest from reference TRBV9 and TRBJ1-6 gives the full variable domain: DSGVTQTPKHLITATGQRVTLRCSPRSGDLSVYWYQQSLDQGLQFLIQYYNGEERAKGNILERFSAQQFPDLHSELNLSSLELGDSALYFCASSVDPTPYNSPLHFGNGTRLTVT.

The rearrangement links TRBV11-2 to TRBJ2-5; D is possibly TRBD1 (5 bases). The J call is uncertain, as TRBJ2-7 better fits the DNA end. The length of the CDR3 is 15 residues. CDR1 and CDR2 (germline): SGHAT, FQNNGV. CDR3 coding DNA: TGTGCCAGCAGCTCCCAGGGTGGTATGACCCACGAGCAGTACTTC. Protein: CASSSQGGMTHEQYF.

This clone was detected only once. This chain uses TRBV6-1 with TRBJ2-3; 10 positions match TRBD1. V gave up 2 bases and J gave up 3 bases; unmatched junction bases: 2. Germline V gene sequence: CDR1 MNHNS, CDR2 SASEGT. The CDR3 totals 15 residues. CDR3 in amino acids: CASSEPGQGTDTQYF. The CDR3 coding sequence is TGTGCCAGCAGTGAACCGGGACAGGGGACAGATACGCAGTATTTT.

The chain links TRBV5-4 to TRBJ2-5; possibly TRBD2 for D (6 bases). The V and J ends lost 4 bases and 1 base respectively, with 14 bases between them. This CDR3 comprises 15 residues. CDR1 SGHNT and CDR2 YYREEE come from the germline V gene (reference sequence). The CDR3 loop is CASSPGGSLQETQYF. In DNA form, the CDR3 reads TGTGCCAGCAGCCCCGGGGGTAGCCTCCAAGAGACCCAGTACTTC.

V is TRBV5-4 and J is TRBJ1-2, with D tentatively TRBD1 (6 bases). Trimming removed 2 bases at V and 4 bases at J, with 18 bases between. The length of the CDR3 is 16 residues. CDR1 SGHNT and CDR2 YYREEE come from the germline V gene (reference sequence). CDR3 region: CASSLGAGATSYGYTF. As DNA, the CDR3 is TGTGCCAGCAGCTTAGGCGCAGGGGCGACCTCCTATGGCTACACCTTC. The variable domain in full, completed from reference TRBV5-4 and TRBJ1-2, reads ETGVTQSPTHLIKTRGQQVTLRCSSQSGHNTVSWYQQALGQGPQFIFQYYREEENGRGNFPPRFSGLQFPNYSSELNVNALELDDSALYLCASSLGAGATSYGYTFGSGTRLTVV.

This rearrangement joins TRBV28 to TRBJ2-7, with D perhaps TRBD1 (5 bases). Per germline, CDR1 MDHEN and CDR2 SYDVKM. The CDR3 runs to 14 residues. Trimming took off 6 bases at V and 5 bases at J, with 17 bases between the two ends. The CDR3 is CASRPWQGRDEQYF. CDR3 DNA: TGTGCCAGCAGACCCTGGCAGGGTCGGGACGAGCAGTACTTC.

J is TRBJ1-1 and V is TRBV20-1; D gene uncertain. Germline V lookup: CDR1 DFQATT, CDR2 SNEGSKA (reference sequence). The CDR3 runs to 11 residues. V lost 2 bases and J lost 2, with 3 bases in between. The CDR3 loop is CSARPNTEAFF. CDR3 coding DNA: TGCAGTGCTAGACCAAACACTGAAGCTTTCTTT.

CDR3 sequence (DNA): TGTGCCAGCAGCTTGGCGGGGAGGGCCTACGAGCAGTACTTC. It translates to CASSLAGRAYEQYF. The chain combines TRBV11-2 with TRBJ2-7, with TRBD2 matching over 7 bases. Germline loops: CDR1 SGHAT, CDR2 FQNNGV. CDR3 length: 14 residues. The J segment lost 2 bases and the V segment lost 3 bases, leaving 4 bases of the junction unmatched.

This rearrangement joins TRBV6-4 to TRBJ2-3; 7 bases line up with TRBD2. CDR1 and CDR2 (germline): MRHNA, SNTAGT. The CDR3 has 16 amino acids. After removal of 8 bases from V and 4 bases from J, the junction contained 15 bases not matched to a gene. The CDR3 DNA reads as TGTGCCAGCCGCCGTGAATTTGCGGGGGATCCAGATACGCAGTATTTT. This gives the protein CASRREFAGDPDTQYF.

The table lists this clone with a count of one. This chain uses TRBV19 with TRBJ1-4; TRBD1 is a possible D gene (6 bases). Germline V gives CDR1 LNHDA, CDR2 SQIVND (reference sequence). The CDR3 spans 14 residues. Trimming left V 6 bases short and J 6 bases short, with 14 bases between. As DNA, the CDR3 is TGTGCCAGTAGCCCTAGGGGGGGGGATGAAAAACTGTTTTTT. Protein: CASSPRGGDEKLFF.

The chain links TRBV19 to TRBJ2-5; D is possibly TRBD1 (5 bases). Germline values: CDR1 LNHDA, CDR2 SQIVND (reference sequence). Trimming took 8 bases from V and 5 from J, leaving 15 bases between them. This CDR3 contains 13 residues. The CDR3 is CASGFSRVETQYF. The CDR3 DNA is TGTGCCAGTGGTTTCTCCAGGGTCGAGACCCAGTACTTC.

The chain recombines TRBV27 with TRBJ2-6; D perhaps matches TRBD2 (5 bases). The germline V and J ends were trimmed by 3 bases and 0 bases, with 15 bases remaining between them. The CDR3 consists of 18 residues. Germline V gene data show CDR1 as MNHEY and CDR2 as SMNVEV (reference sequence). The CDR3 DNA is TGTGCCAGCAGTTTGAGGGCTCTTCTTAGCTCTGGGGCCAACGTCCTGACTTTC. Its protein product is CASSLRALLSSGANVLTF.

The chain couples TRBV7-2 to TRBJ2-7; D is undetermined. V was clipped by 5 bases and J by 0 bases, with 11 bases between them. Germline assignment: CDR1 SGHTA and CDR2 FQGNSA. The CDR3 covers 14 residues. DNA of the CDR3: TGTGCCAGCAGCGCTCGGTACGACTCCTACGAGCAGTACTTC. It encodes CASSARYDSYEQYF.